A selection of T cell receptor beta chains follows, all from one sample in a study of identical twins. TCRdb itself ran the 5' RACE reads through MiXCR, one entry per CDR3 protein. The sample lists hundreds of thousands of distinct CDR3 sequences; 15% to 20% were seen once. The same sample was also studied in work on T cells expressing NK-cell markers.

The source material was PBMCs. The receptor set was obtained from a woman between 18 and 30 years old in good health. CDR3s include the opening cysteine and the closing phenylalanine or tryptophan. The D gene is left open where the match is weak. Size tells how often a clone was seen (once, few, many) or the class of an expanded clone, and some rows leave it out.

CDR3 DNA	CDR3 protein	V gene	J gene	clone size	D gene
TGTGCCAGCAGTTCACTCACTTCTAATCCCTACGAGCAGTACTTC	CASSSLTSNPYEQYF	TRBV12-3/TRBV12-4	TRBJ2-7	-	-
TGTGCCAGCAGTTCTTGGGACCGTGAGCAGTACTTC	CASSSWDREQYF	TRBV11-1	TRBJ2-7	few	-
TGCGCCAGCAGTTCCACCTACAGGGTGGCCGGGGAGCTGTTTTTT	CASSSTYRVAGELFF	TRBV5-1	TRBJ2-2	-	-
TGTGCCAGCAGCTTACAGGGTTCGATCACTGAAGCTTTCTTT	CASSLQGSITEAFF	TRBV7-2	TRBJ1-1	many	-
TGTGCCACCCGCGTCCATAGGGGAGGCTACACCTTC	CATRVHRGGYTF	TRBV19	TRBJ1-2	few	-
TGCGCCAGCAGCCAAGTCGCTAGCGTCCAAGAGACCCAGTACTTC	CASSQVASVQETQYF	TRBV4-3	TRBJ2-5	-	-
TGCAGTGCTAGCAACGTAGAGAGGGCAGATACGCAGTATTTT	CSASNVERADTQYF	TRBV20-1	TRBJ2-3	-	-
TGTGCCAAAGCATCGGGACTAGCGGAGTGGGACACAGATACGCAGTATTTT	CAKASGLAEWDTDTQYF	TRBV21-1	TRBJ2-3	-	-
TGTGCCTGGATTGGGGGAAGCGGCAGCTACGAGCAGTACTTC	CAWIGGSGSYEQYF	TRBV30	TRBJ2-7	few	-
TGTGCCAGCAGCGCTTCCTTAGCGGGGGGGGGAATCACAGATACGCAGTATTTT	CASSASLAGGGITDTQYF	TRBV9	TRBJ2-3	few	TRBD2
TGCGCCAGCAGCGCAGGGACGGCGGCGTCCAATGAGCAGTTCTTC	CASSAGTAASNEQFF	TRBV5-1	TRBJ2-1	-	-
TGTGCCAGCAGCTTTCGGACTAGCGGGAGGGACAATGAGCAGTTCTTC	CASSFRTSGRDNEQFF	TRBV7-8	TRBJ2-1	few	TRBD2
TGTGCCACCAGCAGAGTAGGCGGGATGAACACTGAAGCTTTCTTT	CATSRVGGMNTEAFF	TRBV15	TRBJ1-1	few	-
TGTGCCAGCAGCTTAAACAGGGAAGATACGCAGTATTTT	CASSLNREDTQYF	TRBV11-2	TRBJ2-3	-	-
TGTGCCAGTGGGGAACAGGGTGCCGAGCAGTACTTC	CASGEQGAEQYF	TRBV14	TRBJ2-7	-	-
TGCAGTGCTAATCCGGGACTAGCGGGAGATGGCGAGCAGTACTTC	CSANPGLAGDGEQYF	TRBV20-1	TRBJ2-7	few	TRBD2
TGCGCCAGCAGCTTCGTGGCAGGAGAAATGGAGACCCAGTACTTC	CASSFVAGEMETQYF	TRBV5-1	TRBJ2-5	-	-
TGTGCCAGCAGTGCGTACAGGGAAGGCGAGCAGTACTTC	CASSAYREGEQYF	TRBV27	TRBJ2-7	few	-
TGTGCCAGCAGTTTGACTACCGGGGGGGGCACCGGGGAGCTGTTTTTT	CASSLTTGGGTGELFF	TRBV28	TRBJ2-2	-	TRBD2
TGTGCCAGCAGTTATAAGGCCCCGAGCTCCTACAATGAGCAGTTCTTC	CASSYKAPSSYNEQFF	TRBV12-3/TRBV12-4	TRBJ2-1	-	-
TGCAGCGTTGGGGGCCTACTAAAAGCGGGGAACGACAATGAGCAGTTCTTC	CSVGGLLKAGNDNEQFF	TRBV29-1	TRBJ2-1	few	TRBD2
TGCGCCAGCAGCGGTACCGGGACAGGGGCGATTATCTATGGCTACACCTTC	CASSGTGTGAIIYGYTF	TRBV5-1	TRBJ1-2	-	TRBD1
TGTGCCAGCAGCTTGTATCCCGCAGGGCGTGGCGAGCAGTACTTC	CASSLYPAGRGEQYF	TRBV5-5	TRBJ2-7	-	-
TGTGCCAGTAAGTCCGGGGCGAGGGACAATCAGCCCCAGCATTTT	CASKSGARDNQPQHF	TRBV19	TRBJ1-5	few	-
TGCGCCAGCAGCGCGGCACAGGCTAACCAAGAGACCCAGTACTTC	CASSAAQANQETQYF	TRBV5-1	TRBJ2-5	-	-
TGCAGTGGGGGACAGAACACCGGGGAGCTGTTTTTT	CSGGQNTGELFF	TRBV20-1	TRBJ2-2	-	-